Listed below are T cell receptor beta chains from one sample, sequenced in a study of shared clonotypes between healthy human individuals. TCRdb's copy holds only in-frame clones and misses some; the assay was immunoSEQ multiplex PCR. The sample lists about 1.4 million clones; approximately 96% were seen once. Sequenced material: naive CD4+ T cells sorted from blood. Receptors originate from a man aged 25-45 years in good health. Both conserved end residues are trimmed from each CDR3. D genes are given only for firm matches.

TRBV11-3	NA	TRBJ2-2	ASSLFSDVSTGELF
TRBV5-1	TRBD2	TRBJ2-7	ASSKGTSGMKVYYEQY
TRBV6-1	NA	TRBJ2-1	ASNPTSSYNEQF
TRBV11-2	TRBD2	TRBJ2-1	ASSSLAGAYNEQF
TRBV18	NA	TRBJ2-1	ASSSGTNSYNEQF
TRBV18	TRBD1	TRBJ2-7	ASSTVLRGQGGEQY
TRBV7-2	NA	TRBJ2-1	ASSLGGGSTYNEQF
TRBV18	TRBD2	TRBJ2-4	ASSPLLAGGTKNIQY
TRBV10-3	NA	TRBJ2-2	AISGRVTSSTGELF
TRBV10-3	TRBD1	TRBJ1-2	AISDIARTGGDGYT
TRBV11-2	NA	TRBJ2-1	ASSPRRTSYNEQF
TRBV28	NA	TRBJ2-5	ASSLSGAGRQETQY
TRBV10-3	NA	TRBJ1-1	AIRVEEWNTEAF
TRBV18	TRBD1	TRBJ2-1	ASSPPNRDRAHEQF
TRBV28	NA	TRBJ1-3	ASSLPGFSGNTIY
TRBV6-5	NA	TRBJ2-2	ASSTQGWAGELF
TRBV9	NA	TRBJ2-5	ASSGRPLETQY
TRBV4-1	TRBD1	TRBJ2-5	AAGDRGKVDMRETQY
TRBV7-9	TRBD2	TRBJ2-1	ASSSYHLCPSGIYNEQF
TRBV5-1	NA	TRBJ2-7	ASSLDTLGEQY
TRBV10-3	NA	TRBJ2-1	AISEPSLRLGRRSYNEQF
TRBV5-1	NA	TRBJ2-2	ASSLRRSGSGELF
TRBV28	TRBD1	TRBJ2-7	ASSPQGANYYEQY
TRBV6-6	TRBD2	TRBJ2-7	ATRTSGAYEQY
TRBV5-1	NA	TRBJ1-4	ASSLWGQVGEKLF
TRBV29-1	TRBD1	TRBJ2-7	SVEISGGTHSYEQY
TRBV11-2	NA	TRBJ2-7	ASSPGLLSYEQY
TRBV5-8	TRBD1	TRBJ2-1	ASSLPIIGTGFVWEQF
TRBV28	NA	TRBJ2-5	ASSLLSRDQETQY
TRBV30	NA	TRBJ2-7	AWSVPWSAGEPYEQY
TRBV7-2	NA	TRBJ2-7	ASTRRTGSSYEQY
TRBV19	TRBD2	TRBJ2-2	ASTRGLGMNTGELF
TRBV6-6	TRBD2	TRBJ2-7	ASNLGTSVYEQY
TRBV6-5	TRBD2	TRBJ2-1	ASTPRAGGPGEQF
TRBV4-1	NA	TRBJ2-7	ASSQALVEEQY
TRBV2	NA	TRBJ2-2	ASSETLNRNTGELF
TRBV19	NA	TRBJ2-2	ASSIHRNTGELF
TRBV5-1	TRBD1	TRBJ2-2	ASREQGAGGELF
TRBV5-1	TRBD1	TRBJ1-2	ASSTGQVRQINYGYT
TRBV7-2	NA	TRBJ2-4	ASSLAPGGLVNIQY
TRBV29-1	TRBD2	TRBJ2-1	SVWPPGLAHRGNEQF